This T cell receptor (beta chain) was sequenced in a study of T-cell memory formation after mild COVID-19. About the research overall: Clustering of TCRs was largely donor specific.

As concerns this clonotype: The antigen remains undetermined.

V was trimmed by 5 bases and J by 8 bases, leaving 22 bases between them. The CDR3 consists of 16 residues. Germline assignment: CDR1 MNHEY and CDR2 SVGAGI. General study findings and limits: Contracting CD4+ clones lay largely in CM and EM, with CD8+ ones residing in EMRA. Cross-reactive memory apparently joined, as some responding clones appeared in pre-infection memory.

TCRdb itself ran the 5' RACE reads through MiXCR, one entry per CDR3 protein. The data contain hundreds of thousands of distinct CDR3 sequences, roughly a sixth of them singletons. The TCR sequence derives from an adult woman who had mild COVID-19 (a few samples of this study predate the infection). Cell type and time point are not known. The chain uses TRBV6-5 and TRBJ2-1; no reliable D call. Sequenced material: PBMCs or a T cell subset sorted from them (not recorded which). In nucleotides, the CDR3 is TGTGCCAGCAGTCCTTGGGTCTCGCTCAGAAGGGATGAGCAGTTCTTC. Residues: CASSPWVSLRRDEQFF.